Listed here are 25 T cell receptor beta chains from one sample, sequenced in a study of T cell clusters in autoimmune cytopenias. One tube held mixed TRB-A and TRB-B primer pools for touch-down PCR. TCRdb re-called the multiplex PCR reads, yielding one record per CDR3 amino acid sequence without DNA. The sample table includes approximately 9,400 distinct CDR3 sequences. Roughly 40,000 genome equivalents of blood DNA were amplified for TRB. Sequencing input: peripheral blood. The receptors shown here come from a human donor with an autoimmune cytopenia or autoimmune hepatitis (not recorded which).

Judged by frequency, this clonotype is medium-sized. The chain has TRBV7-9 and TRBJ2-1. This CDR3 region has 16 residues. Germline V CDR1 and CDR2: SEHNR, FQNEAQ (reference sequence). CDR3 residues: CASSLKGISSYNEQFF.

J is TRBJ2-5 and V is TRBV5-1; the TCRdb D gene call, TRBD1, has no DNA to confirm it. The CDR3 is 15 residues long. Germline V CDR1 and CDR2: SGHRS, YFSETQ. This chain's CDR3 is CASSLGQGSVETQYF.

This chain joins TRBV20-1 and TRBJ2-7; with no DNA, the TCRdb D assignment of TRBD1 cannot be verified. The CDR3 covers 12 residues. Per the germline V gene, CDR1 is DFQATT and CDR2 is SNEGSKA (reference sequence). CDR3 amino acids: CSASGHLREQYF.

The rearrangement uses TRBV7-9 and TRBJ1-5; the TRBD1 assignment by TCRdb is unverifiable without DNA. The CDR3 contains 13 residues. Germline loops: CDR1 SEHNR, CDR2 FQNEAQ (reference sequence). The CDR3 loop is CASSSGQFQPQHF.

This clonotype shows up as medium-sized by frequency. The V call is TRBV19, the J call TRBJ1-2; TCRdb returns TRBD1, unconfirmable since there is no DNA. Germline V gene sequence: CDR1 LNHDA, CDR2 SQIVND (reference sequence). There are 15 residues in the CDR3. CDR3 in amino acids: CASSMERQGAYGYTF.

The V and J genes are TRBV5-4 and TRBJ2-7; absent DNA, TCRdb's TRBD1 call cannot be checked. The CDR3 is 15 residues long. Germline assignment: CDR1 SGHNT and CDR2 YYREEE (reference sequence). The CDR3 is CASSPTGTGGDEQYF.

The chain joins TRBV19 to TRBJ1-1; the D call from TCRdb, TRBD1, cannot be confirmed without DNA. This CDR3 region has 12 residues. Per germline, CDR1 LNHDA and CDR2 SQIVND (reference sequence). CDR3 sequence reads: CASSIPDTEAFF.

This chain connects TRBV5-4 to TRBJ1-2; TCRdb gives TRBD1 as the D gene, but with no DNA this cannot be confirmed. The CDR3 loop spans 13 amino acids. Germline V gene sequence: CDR1 SGHNT, CDR2 YYREEE (reference sequence). The CDR3 loop is CASSLQGGAGYTF.

This clonotype counts as medium-sized (0.01 to 0.1%) by frequency. The chain joins TRBV19 to TRBJ1-5; lacking DNA, the TRBD1 call made by TCRdb goes unchecked. CDR3 length: 14 amino acids. The germline V gene has CDR1 LNHDA and CDR2 SQIVND (reference sequence). The chain's CDR3 is CASSMAGFGQPQHF.

Its frequency marks this clonotype as medium-sized. The genes are TRBV6-5 and TRBJ2-1; TCRdb gives TRBD2 as the D gene, but with no DNA this cannot be confirmed. Germline V CDR1 and CDR2: MNHEY, SVGAGI. CDR3 length equals 13 residues. CDR3 region: CASSTGASGIKFF.

In terms of frequency, this clonotype is medium-sized. This chain connects TRBV6-5 to TRBJ1-4; TCRdb outputs TRBD1, but without DNA this stays unchecked. Germline V gene data show CDR1 as MNHEY and CDR2 as SVGAGI. CDR3 length equals 15 residues. CDR3 sequence reads: CASRDTQGTNEKLFF.

This chain connects TRBV6-2 or TRBV6-3 to TRBJ1-2; the D call of TRBD1 rests on TCRdb alone, since no DNA is present to check it. CDR1 is MNHEY, CDR2 SVGEGT, per germline. The length of the CDR3 is 13 residues. The CDR3 reads CASSYKRGAGYTF.

This clonotype shows up as medium-sized by frequency. V usage is TRBV5-4 and J usage is TRBJ1-2; TCRdb selects TRBD1, and the lack of DNA leaves this call unchecked. The CDR3 is made up of 14 amino acids. Per the germline V gene, CDR1 is SGHNT and CDR2 is YYREEE (reference sequence). The CDR3 protein is CASSLARGSYGYTF. The full variable domain, in which reference TRBV5-4 and TRBJ1-2 provide the parts outside the CDR3, is ETGVTQSPTHLIKTRGQQVTLRCSSQSGHNTVSWYQQALGQGPQFIFQYYREEENGRGNFPPRFSGLQFPNYSSELNVNALELDDSALYLCASSLARGSYGYTFGSGTRLTVV.

Frequency places this clonotype as medium-sized (0.01 to 0.1%). The chain couples TRBV12-3 or TRBV12-4 to TRBJ2-2. The CDR3 consists of 13 residues. The CDR3: CASSYASTGELFF.

This clonotype shows up as medium-sized by frequency. This chain uses TRBV6-6 with TRBJ2-1; TCRdb calls TRBD2, which cannot be checked without DNA. The germline V gene has CDR1 MNHNY and CDR2 SVGAGI (reference sequence). The CDR3 contains 15 residues. CDR3 sequence reads: CASSGLAGPIYEQFF.

According to its frequency, this clonotype is medium-sized. The chain uses TRBV29-1 and TRBJ1-1; TCRdb's D call, TRBD1, is unchecked because there is no DNA. The CDR3 spans 13 residues. CDR1 is SQVTM, CDR2 ANQGSEA, per germline. The CDR3 loop is CSVEVQGNTEAFF.

The chain carries TRBV7-6 and TRBJ1-6; TCRdb names TRBD1, which stays unverified in the absence of DNA. Per the germline V gene, CDR1 is SGHVS and CDR2 is FNYEAQ. The CDR3 has 15 amino acids. CDR3 sequence reads: CASSPRQGSDSPLHF.

The chain combines TRBV4-1 with TRBJ2-7; checking the TCRdb D call of TRBD2 is not possible without DNA. The CDR3 runs to 15 residues. CDR1 and CDR2 (germline): MGHRA, YSYEKL. The CDR3 is CASSQDPGPLGEQYF.

According to its frequency, this clonotype is medium-sized. V is TRBV5-5 and J is TRBJ2-3. The CDR3 has 14 residues. Germline-derived CDR1 and CDR2 are SGHKS and YYEKEE (reference sequence). CDR3 protein: CASSFRTSTDTQYF.

The chain joins TRBV27 to TRBJ1-6. From germline, CDR1 is MNHEY and CDR2 SMNVEV (reference sequence). CDR3 length: 14 residues. The CDR3: CASRPPAFNSPLHF.

The chain uses TRBV6-2 or TRBV6-3 and TRBJ2-7; TCRdb lists TRBD2, though no DNA is available to test this call. The CDR3 is 13 amino acids. Germline CDR1 reads MNHEY; CDR2 reads SVGEGT. The CDR3 sequence is CASSWDFSYEQYF.

This clonotype is identified as medium-sized (0.01 to 0.1%) from frequency. This rearrangement joins TRBV18 to TRBJ1-6; TCRdb picks TRBD1, but there is no DNA to check that call. From germline, CDR1 is KGHSH and CDR2 LQKENI. There are 17 residues in the CDR3. The CDR3 protein is CASSPSGSGQGGSPLHF. Drawing the rest from reference TRBV18 and TRBJ1-6, the complete variable domain is NAGVMQNPRHLVRRRGQEARLRCSPMKGHSHVYWYRQLPEEGLKFMVYLQKENIIDESGMPKERFSAEFPKEGPSILRIQQVVRGDSAAYFCASSPSGSGQGGSPLHFGNGTRLTVT.

The chain uses TRBV7-9 and TRBJ1-1. The CDR3 is made up of 13 amino acids. The germline V gene has CDR1 SEHNR and CDR2 FQNEAQ (reference sequence). CDR3 residues: CASTDPDRGEAFF.

The chain carries TRBV20-1 and TRBJ2-7. The CDR3 totals 14 residues. Germline V gene data show CDR1 as DFQATT and CDR2 as SNEGSKA (reference sequence). CDR3 protein: CSARDLAAPYEQYF.

The chain is built from TRBV5-1 and TRBJ2-1; TCRdb's D call, TRBD1, is unchecked because there is no DNA. Looked up from germline, CDR1 is SGHRS and CDR2 is YFSETQ. CDR3 size: 15 residues. This chain's CDR3 is CASSLEGAHWDEQFF.